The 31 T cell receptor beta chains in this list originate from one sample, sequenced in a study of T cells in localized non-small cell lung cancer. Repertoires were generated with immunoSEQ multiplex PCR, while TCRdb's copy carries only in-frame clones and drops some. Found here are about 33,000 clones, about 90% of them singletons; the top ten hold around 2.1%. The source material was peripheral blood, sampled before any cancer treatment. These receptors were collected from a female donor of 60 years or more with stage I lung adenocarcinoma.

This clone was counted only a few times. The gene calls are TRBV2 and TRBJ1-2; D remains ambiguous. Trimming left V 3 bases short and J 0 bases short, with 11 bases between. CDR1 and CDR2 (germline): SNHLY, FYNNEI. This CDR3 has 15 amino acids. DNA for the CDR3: TGTGCCAGCAGTGAGCGGGTCAAGACTAACTATGGCTACACCTTC. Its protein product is CASSERVKTNYGYTF.

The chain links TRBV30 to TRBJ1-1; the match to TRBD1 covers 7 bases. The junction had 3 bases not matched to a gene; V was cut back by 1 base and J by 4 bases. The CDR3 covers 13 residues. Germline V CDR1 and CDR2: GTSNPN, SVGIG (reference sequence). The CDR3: CAWSGTGPTEAFF. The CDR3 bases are TGTGCCTGGAGTGGGACAGGACCCACTGAAGCTTTCTTT.

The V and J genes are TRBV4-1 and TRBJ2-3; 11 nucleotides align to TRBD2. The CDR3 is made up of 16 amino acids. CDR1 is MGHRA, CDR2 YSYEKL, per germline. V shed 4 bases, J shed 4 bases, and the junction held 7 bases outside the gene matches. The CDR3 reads CASSLSGGVRSDTQYF. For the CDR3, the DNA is TGCGCCAGCAGCCTTAGCGGGGGGGTGAGGTCAGATACGCAGTATTTT.

CDR3 in DNA: TGTGCCAGCACAAAACAGGGAAGGATTTCGGAGGGCTACACCTTC. Its translation: CASTKQGRISEGYTF. This rearrangement joins TRBV6-5 to TRBJ1-2; D possibly corresponds to TRBD1 (6 bases). Trimming stripped 7 bases from V and 8 bases from J, with 23 bases between. The CDR3 spans 15 residues. The V gene's germline CDR1 is MNHEY and CDR2 SVGAGI.

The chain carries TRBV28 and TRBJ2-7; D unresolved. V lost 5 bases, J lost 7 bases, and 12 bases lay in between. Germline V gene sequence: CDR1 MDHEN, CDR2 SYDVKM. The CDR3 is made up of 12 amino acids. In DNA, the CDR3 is TGTGCCAGCAGTCCGGGCCCGAGGGAGCAGTACTTC. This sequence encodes CASSPGPREQYF.

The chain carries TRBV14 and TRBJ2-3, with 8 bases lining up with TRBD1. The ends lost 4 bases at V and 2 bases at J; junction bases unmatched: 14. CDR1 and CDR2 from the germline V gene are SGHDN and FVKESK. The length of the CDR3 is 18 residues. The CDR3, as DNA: TGTGCCAGCAGCCCCGGAACAGGGGGAACAAAACTCACAGATACGCAGTATTTT. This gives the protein CASSPGTGGTKLTDTQYF.

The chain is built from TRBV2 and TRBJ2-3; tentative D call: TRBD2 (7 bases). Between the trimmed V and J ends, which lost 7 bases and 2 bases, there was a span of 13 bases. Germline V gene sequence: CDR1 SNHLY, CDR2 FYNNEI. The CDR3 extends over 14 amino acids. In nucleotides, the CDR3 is TGTGCCAGCAAAGGGGGGACTACCACAGATACGCAGTATTTT. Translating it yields CASKGGTTTDTQYF.

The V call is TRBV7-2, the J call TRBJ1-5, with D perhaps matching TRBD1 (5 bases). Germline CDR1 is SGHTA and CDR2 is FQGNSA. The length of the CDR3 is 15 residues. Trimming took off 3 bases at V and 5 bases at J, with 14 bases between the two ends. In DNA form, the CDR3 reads TGTGCCAGCAGCTTTCGACCGCAGACAGATCAGCCCCAGCATTTT. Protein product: CASSFRPQTDQPQHF.

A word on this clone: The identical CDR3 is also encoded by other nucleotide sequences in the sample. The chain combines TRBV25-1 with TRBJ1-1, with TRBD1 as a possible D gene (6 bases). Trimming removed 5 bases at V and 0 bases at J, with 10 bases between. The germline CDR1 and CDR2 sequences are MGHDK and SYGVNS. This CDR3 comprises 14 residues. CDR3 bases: TGTGCCAGCAGTCCTGGACAGCTGAACACTGAAGCTTTCTTT. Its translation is CASSPGQLNTEAFF.

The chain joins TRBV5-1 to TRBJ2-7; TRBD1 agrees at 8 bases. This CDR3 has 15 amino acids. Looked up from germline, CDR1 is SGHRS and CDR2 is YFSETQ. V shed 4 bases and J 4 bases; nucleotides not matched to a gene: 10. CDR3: CASSEQTGATYEQYF. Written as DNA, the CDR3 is TGCGCCAGCAGCGAACAGACAGGGGCTACTTACGAGCAGTACTTC.

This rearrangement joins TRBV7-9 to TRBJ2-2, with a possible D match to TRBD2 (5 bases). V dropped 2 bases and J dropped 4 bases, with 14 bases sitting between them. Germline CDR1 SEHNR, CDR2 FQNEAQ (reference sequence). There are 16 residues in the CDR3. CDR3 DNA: TGTGCCAGCAGCTTACCGGGAAATTCGGGCACCGGGGAGCTGTTTTTT. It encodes CASSLPGNSGTGELFF.

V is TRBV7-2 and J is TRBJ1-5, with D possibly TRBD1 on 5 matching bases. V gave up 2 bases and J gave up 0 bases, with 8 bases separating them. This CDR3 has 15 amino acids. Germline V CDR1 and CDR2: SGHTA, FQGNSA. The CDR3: CASSLTGASNQPQHF. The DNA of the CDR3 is TGTGCCAGCAGCTTAACCGGGGCTAGCAATCAGCCCCAGCATTTT.

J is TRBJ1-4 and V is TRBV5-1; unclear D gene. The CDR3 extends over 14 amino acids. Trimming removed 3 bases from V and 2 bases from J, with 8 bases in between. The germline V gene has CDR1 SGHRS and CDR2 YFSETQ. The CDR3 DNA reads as TGCGCCAGCAGCTCATCTTCCACTAATGAAAAACTGTTTTTT. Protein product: CASSSSSTNEKLFF.

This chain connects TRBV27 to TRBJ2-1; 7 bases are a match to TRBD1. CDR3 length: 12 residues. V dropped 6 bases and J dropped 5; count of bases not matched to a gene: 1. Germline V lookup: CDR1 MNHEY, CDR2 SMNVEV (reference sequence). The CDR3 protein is CASSRGNNEQFF. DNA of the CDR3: TGTGCCAGCAGCAGGGGGAACAATGAGCAGTTCTTC.

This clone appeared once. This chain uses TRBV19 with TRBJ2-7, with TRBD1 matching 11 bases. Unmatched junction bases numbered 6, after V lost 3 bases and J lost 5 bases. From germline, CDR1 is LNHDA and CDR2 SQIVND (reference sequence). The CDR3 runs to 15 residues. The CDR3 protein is CASSIWGQGDNEQYF. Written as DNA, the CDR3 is TGTGCCAGTAGTATTTGGGGACAGGGGGACAACGAGCAGTACTTC.

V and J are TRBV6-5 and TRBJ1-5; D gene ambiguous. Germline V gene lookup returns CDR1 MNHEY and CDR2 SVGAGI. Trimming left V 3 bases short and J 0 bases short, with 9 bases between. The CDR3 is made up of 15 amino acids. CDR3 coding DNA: TGTGCCAGCAGTTATAATGGAAATAGCAATCAGCCCCAGCATTTT. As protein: CASSYNGNSNQPQHF.

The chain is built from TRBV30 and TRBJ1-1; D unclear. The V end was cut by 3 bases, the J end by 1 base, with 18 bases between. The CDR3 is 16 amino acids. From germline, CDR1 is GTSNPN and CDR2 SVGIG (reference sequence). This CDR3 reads CAWSRQRRQGNTEAFF. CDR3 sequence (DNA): TGTGCCTGGAGCCGACAACGAAGACAAGGGAACACTGAAGCTTTCTTT.

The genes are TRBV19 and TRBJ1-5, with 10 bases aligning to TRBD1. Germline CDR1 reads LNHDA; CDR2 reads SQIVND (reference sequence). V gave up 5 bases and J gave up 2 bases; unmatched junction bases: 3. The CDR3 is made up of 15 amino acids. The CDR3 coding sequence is TGTGCCAGTAGTCCTGGACAGGGGGGCAATCAGCCCCAGCATTTT. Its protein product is CASSPGQGGNQPQHF.

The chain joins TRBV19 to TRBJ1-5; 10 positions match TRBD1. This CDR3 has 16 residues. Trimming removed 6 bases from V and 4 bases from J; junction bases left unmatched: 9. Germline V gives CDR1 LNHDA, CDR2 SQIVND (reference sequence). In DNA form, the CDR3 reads TGTGCCAGTAGGAATCTCCGGACAGGGGGAAATCAGCCCCAGCATTTT. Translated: CASRNLRTGGNQPQHF.

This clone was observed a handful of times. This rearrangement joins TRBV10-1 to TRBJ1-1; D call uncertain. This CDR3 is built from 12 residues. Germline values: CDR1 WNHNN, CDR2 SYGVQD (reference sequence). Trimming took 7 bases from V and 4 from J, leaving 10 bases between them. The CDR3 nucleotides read TGCGCCAGCACCTCCCGTGGCACTGAAGCTTTCTTT. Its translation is CASTSRGTEAFF.

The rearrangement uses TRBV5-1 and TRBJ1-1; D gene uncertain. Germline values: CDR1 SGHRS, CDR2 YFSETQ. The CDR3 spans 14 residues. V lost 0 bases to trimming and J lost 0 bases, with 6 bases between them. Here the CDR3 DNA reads TGCGCCAGCAGCTTGGGAGGTATGAACACTGAAGCTTTCTTT. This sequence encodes CASSLGGMNTEAFF.

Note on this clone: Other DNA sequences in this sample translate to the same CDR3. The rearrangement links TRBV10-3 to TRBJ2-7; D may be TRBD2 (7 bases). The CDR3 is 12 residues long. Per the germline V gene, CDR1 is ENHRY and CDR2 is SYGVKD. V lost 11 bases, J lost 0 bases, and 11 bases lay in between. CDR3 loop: CAAGADSYEQYF. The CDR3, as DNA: TGTGCCGCGGGGGCAGACTCCTACGAGCAGTACTTC.

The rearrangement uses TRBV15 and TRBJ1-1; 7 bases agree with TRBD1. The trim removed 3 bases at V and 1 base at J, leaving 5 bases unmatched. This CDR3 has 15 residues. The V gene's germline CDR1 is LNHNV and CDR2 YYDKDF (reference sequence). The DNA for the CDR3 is TGTGCCACCAGCAGGACAGGGTCGGCGAACACTGAAGCTTTCTTT. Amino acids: CATSRTGSANTEAFF.

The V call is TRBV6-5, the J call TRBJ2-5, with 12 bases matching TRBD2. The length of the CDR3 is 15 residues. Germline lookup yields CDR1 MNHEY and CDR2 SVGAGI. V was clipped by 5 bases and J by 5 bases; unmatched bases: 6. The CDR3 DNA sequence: TGTGCCAGCAGTCCCCTAGCGGGGGGGGAGGAGACCCAGTACTTC. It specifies CASSPLAGGEETQYF.

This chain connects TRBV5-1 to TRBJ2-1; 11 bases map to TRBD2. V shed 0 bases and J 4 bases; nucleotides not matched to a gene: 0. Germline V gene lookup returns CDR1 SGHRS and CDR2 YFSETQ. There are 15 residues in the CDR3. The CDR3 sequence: CASSLGLAGYNEQFF. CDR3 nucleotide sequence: TGCGCCAGCAGCTTGGGACTAGCGGGGTACAATGAGCAGTTCTTC.

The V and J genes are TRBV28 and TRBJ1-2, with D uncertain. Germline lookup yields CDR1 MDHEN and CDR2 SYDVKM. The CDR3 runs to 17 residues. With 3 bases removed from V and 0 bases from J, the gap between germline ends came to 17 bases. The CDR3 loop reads CASSFSGPGIPNYGYTF. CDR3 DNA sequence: TGTGCCAGCAGTTTCAGTGGTCCGGGGATCCCTAACTATGGCTACACCTTC.

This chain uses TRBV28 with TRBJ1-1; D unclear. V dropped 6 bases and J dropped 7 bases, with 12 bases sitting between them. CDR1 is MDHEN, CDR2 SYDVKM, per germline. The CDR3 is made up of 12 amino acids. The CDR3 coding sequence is TGTGCCAGCAGAACCCTGACGATTGAAGCTTTCTTT. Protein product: CASRTLTIEAFF.

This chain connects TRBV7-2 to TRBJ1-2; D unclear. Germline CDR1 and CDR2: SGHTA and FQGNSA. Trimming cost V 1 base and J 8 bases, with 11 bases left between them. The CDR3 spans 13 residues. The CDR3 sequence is CASSLVFGEGYTF. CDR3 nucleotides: TGTGCCAGCAGCTTAGTATTTGGTGAAGGCTACACCTTC.

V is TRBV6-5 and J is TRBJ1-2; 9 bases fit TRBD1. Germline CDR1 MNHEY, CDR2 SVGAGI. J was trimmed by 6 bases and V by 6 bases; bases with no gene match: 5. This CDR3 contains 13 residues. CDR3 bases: TGTGCCAGCAGGGGGACAGGGCTAAATGGCTACACCTTC. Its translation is CASRGTGLNGYTF.

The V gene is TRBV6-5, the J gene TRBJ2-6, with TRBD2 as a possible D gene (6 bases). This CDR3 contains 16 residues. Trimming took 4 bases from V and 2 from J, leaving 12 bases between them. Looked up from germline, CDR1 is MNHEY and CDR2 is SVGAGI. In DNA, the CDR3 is TGTGCCAGCAGTTCCTTGACTAGGCCTGGGGCCAACGTCCTGACTTTC. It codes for CASSSLTRPGANVLTF.

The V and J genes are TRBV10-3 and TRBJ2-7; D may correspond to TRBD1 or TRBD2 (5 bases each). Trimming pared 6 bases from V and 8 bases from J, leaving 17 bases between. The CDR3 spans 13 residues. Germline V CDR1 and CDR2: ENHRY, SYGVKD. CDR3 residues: CAIRGDGTHKQYF. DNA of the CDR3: TGTGCCATCAGGGGGGACGGAACCCACAAGCAGTACTTC.